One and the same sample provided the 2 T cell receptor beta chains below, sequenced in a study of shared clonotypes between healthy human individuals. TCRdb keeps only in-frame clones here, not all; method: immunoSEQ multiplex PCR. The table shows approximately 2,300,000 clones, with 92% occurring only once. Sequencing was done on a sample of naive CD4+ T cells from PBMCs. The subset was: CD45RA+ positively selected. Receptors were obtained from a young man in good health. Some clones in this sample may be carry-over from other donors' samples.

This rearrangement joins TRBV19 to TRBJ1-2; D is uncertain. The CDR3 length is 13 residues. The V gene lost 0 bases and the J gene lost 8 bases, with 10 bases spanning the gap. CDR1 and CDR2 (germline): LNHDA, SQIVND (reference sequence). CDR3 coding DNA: TGTGCCAGTAGTATAGACACATCGAGAGGCTACACCTTC. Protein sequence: CASSIDTSRGYTF.

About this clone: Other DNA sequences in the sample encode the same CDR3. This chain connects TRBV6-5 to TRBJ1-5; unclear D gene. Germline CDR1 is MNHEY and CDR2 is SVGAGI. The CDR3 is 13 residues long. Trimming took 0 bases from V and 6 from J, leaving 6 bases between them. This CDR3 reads CASSYSPRQPQHF. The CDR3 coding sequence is TGTGCCAGCAGTTACTCGCCGCGTCAGCCCCAGCATTTT.